Below, 32 T cell receptor beta chains from the same sample are listed, as sequenced in a study of blood T cells in healthy people across ages. Combining a sample-barcoded 5' primer with a J-beta primer mix, a second PCR ran for roughly 7 to 11 cycles. TCRdb independently ran MiXCR on the 5' RACE reads; one entry per CDR3 protein. The table has over a million distinct CDR3 sequences, approximately 43% seen once. The sample taken for sequencing was blood. Receptor source: a woman aged 18 to 35 in good health.

This chain's CDR3 is CAIRDARLAAYNEQFF. The CDR3 bases are TGTGCCATCAGAGATGCGAGACTAGCGGCTTACAATGAGCAGTTCTTC. The chain links TRBV10-3 to TRBJ2-1; 9 positions agree with TRBD2. The CDR3 contains 16 residues. V was pared by 6 bases and J by 4 bases, with 10 bases of the junction left unmatched. CDR1 ENHRY and CDR2 SYGVKD come from the germline V gene.

The genes are TRBV20-1 and TRBJ2-7; D gene uncertain. The CDR3 extends over 14 amino acids. Trimming took off 3 bases at V and 0 bases at J, with 12 bases between the two ends. The germline V gene has CDR1 DFQATT and CDR2 SNEGSKA (reference sequence). Here the CDR3 DNA reads TGCAGTGCTAGCTTCCCCTTACCCTCCTACGAGCAGTACTTC. It yields the protein CSASFPLPSYEQYF.

As regards this clonotype: A much larger clonotype is one base distant, so this may be a read error. The V gene is TRBV20-1, the J gene TRBJ2-1; D is ambiguous. The CDR3 spans 15 residues. Germline values: CDR1 DFQATT, CDR2 SNEGSKA (reference sequence). The CDR3 loop is CSVRSMSRSYNEQFF. CDR3 DNA: TGCAGTGTTAGATCGATGAGCAGGAGCTACAATGAGCAGTTCTTC.

This chain uses TRBV7-9 with TRBJ1-1; no clear D gene. Germline V gene data show CDR1 as SEHNR and CDR2 as FQNEAQ (reference sequence). Trimming cost V 4 bases and J 5 bases, with 11 bases left between them. The CDR3 has 13 residues. The chain's CDR3 is CASSSKAGTEAFF. CDR3 bases: TGTGCCAGCAGCTCCAAGGCGGGGACTGAAGCTTTCTTT. Full variable domain (outside the CDR3, taken from reference TRBV7-9 and TRBJ1-1): DTGVSQNPRHKITKRGQNVTFRCDPISEHNRLYWYRQTLGQGPEFLTYFQNEAQLEKSRLLSDRFSAERPKGSFSTLEIQRTEQGDSAMYLCASSSKAGTEAFFGQGTRLTVV.

This clonotype was seen a handful of times. The chain couples TRBV7-2 to TRBJ2-1, with no clear D. Germline lookup yields CDR1 SGHTA and CDR2 FQGNSA. The germline V and J ends were trimmed by 7 bases and 5 bases, with 9 bases remaining between them. This CDR3 region has 12 residues. The CDR3 here is CASIPPDNEQFF. The DNA of the CDR3 is TGTGCCAGCATCCCCCCTGACAATGAGCAGTTCTTC. Based on the CDR3 plus reference TRBV7-2 and TRBJ2-1, the full variable domain is GAGVSQSPSNKVTEKGKDVELRCDPISGHTALYWYRQSLGQGLEFLIYFQGNSAPDKSGLPSDRFSAERTGGSVSTLTIQRTQQEDSAVYLCASIPPDNEQFFGPGTRLTVL.

V usage is TRBV20-1 and J usage is TRBJ1-2; D is perhaps TRBD1 (5 bases). Germline V lookup: CDR1 DFQATT, CDR2 SNEGSKA (reference sequence). CDR3 length: 17 residues. The ends were cut back, 1 base at V and 0 bases at J, with 18 bases in the middle. In DNA form, the CDR3 reads TGCAGTGCTAGAGGAGGTCGTGGACAACTCTCTAACTATGGCTACACCTTC. Protein product: CSARGGRGQLSNYGYTF.

The chain combines TRBV27 with TRBJ1-5, with 10 nucleotides matching TRBD1. The CDR3 is made up of 15 amino acids. The V gene end was trimmed by 4 bases and the J gene end by 5 bases; junction bases not matched to a gene: 5. CDR1 and CDR2 from the germline V gene are MNHEY and SMNVEV (reference sequence). CDR3 sequence: CASSSRQGAYQPQHF. The CDR3 region has the DNA TGTGCCAGCAGTTCCCGACAGGGGGCTTATCAGCCCCAGCATTTT.

The V and J genes are TRBV6-2 or TRBV6-3 and TRBJ2-7; possibly TRBD1 for D (6 bases). Germline-derived CDR1 and CDR2 are MNHEY and SVGEGT. V lost 5 bases and J 2 bases, leaving 13 bases between the germline ends. CDR3 length: 14 residues. In DNA form, the CDR3 reads TGTGCCAGCAGTGTACAGGGAAACCCCTACGAGCAGTACTTC. Translating it yields CASSVQGNPYEQYF.

Comments on this clonotype: At one end the junction does not follow the germline gene, possibly because of a read error. The rearrangement links TRBV20-1 to TRBJ1-5; D unresolved. The CDR3 is made up of 14 amino acids. Germline CDR1 reads DFQATT; CDR2 reads SNEGSKA (reference sequence). CDR3: CSARAWSVNQPQHF. DNA of the CDR3: TGCAGCGCTAGAGCTTGGTCAGTCAATCAGCCCCAGCATTTT.

The chain joins TRBV6-1 to TRBJ2-7, with D possibly matching TRBD2 (7 bases). The CDR3 has 15 amino acids. Between the trimmed V and J ends, which lost 1 base and 3 bases, there was a span of 13 bases. Germline V gene lookup returns CDR1 MNHNS and CDR2 SASEGT. CDR3 DNA: TGTGCCAGCAGTGAAGGGGGGGGCGACTACTACGAGCAGTACTTC. This codes for CASSEGGGDYYEQYF.

The J gene is TRBJ1-1, the V gene TRBV5-1; D is perhaps TRBD1 (6 bases). The germline V and J ends were trimmed by 4 bases and 3 bases, with 16 bases remaining between them. The CDR3 is 15 residues long. Germline V gives CDR1 SGHRS, CDR2 YFSETQ. In DNA, the CDR3 is TGCGCCAGCAGCGCGCTACAGGGAGGATACACTGAAGCTTTCTTT. The encoded protein is CASSALQGGYTEAFF.

This clonotype has a handful of counts. The V call is TRBV25-1, the J call TRBJ2-6; D is uncertain. V was shortened by 7 bases and J by 1 base, with 5 bases between the two germline ends. There are 13 residues in the CDR3. Germline V gene sequence: CDR1 MGHDK, CDR2 SYGVNS. CDR3 in amino acids: CASMGSGANVLTF. In DNA form, the CDR3 reads TGTGCCAGCATGGGTTCTGGGGCCAACGTCCTGACTTTC.

The V and J genes are TRBV27 and TRBJ1-3; D may be TRBD1 (6 bases). V gave up 8 bases and J gave up 10 bases, with 21 bases separating them. Germline CDR1 reads MNHEY; CDR2 reads SMNVEV (reference sequence). The length of the CDR3 is 14 residues. CDR3 DNA: TGTGCCAGCGGACGGGGGCAACAGGGTGCTACCATATATTTT. Translating it yields CASGRGQQGATIYF.

The sample holds a few counts of this clonotype. Just one base apart from a much larger clone, this may be a read error. DNA of the CDR3: TGTGCCAGCAGTGCCGTGGGGGGAAGGCAGCCCCAGCATTTT. Protein: CASSAVGGRQPQHF. The V call is TRBV2, the J call TRBJ1-5; D might be TRBD1 (5 bases). Germline-derived CDR1 and CDR2 are SNHLY and FYNNEI. V lost 4 bases, J lost 7 bases, and 14 bases lay in between. The CDR3 length is 14 residues.

This clonotype has only a few counts. J is TRBJ2-2 and V is TRBV7-8, with 13 bases aligning to TRBD2. Germline-derived CDR1 and CDR2 are SGHVS and FQNEAQ. J was trimmed by 3 bases and V by 3 bases; bases with no gene match: 7. The CDR3 covers 18 residues. The CDR3 sequence: CASSLGLAGTLDTGELFF. The CDR3 DNA sequence: TGTGCCAGCAGCTTGGGACTAGCGGGGACTTTGGACACCGGGGAGCTGTTTTTT.

This clonotype showed up just a few times. The rearrangement uses TRBV27 and TRBJ2-1; 7 bases align to TRBD1. With 2 bases clipped from V and 3 bases from J, the junction kept 13 bases outside the gene matches. CDR3 length: 18 residues. Per germline, CDR1 MNHEY and CDR2 SMNVEV (reference sequence). In nucleotides, the CDR3 is TGTGCCAGCAGTTTAGGTGGGGGACAGTCCCTATTCTACAATGAGCAGTTCTTC. Its protein product is CASSLGGGQSLFYNEQFF.

This clonotype was observed a handful of times. This chain uses TRBV5-1 with TRBJ2-5, with a weak D call TRBD1 (5 bases). Per germline, CDR1 SGHRS and CDR2 YFSETQ. V was pared by 0 bases and J by 2 bases, with 8 bases between. There are 14 residues in the CDR3. The CDR3 DNA follows: TGCGCCAGCAGCTTGGTGACAGATCAAGAGACCCAGTACTTC. Protein product: CASSLVTDQETQYF.

This chain connects TRBV27 to TRBJ2-3; 13 bases fit TRBD2. This CDR3 contains 15 residues. Germline V CDR1 and CDR2: MNHEY, SMNVEV (reference sequence). Unmatched junction bases numbered 8, after V lost 7 bases and J lost 7 bases. The CDR3 spells CASTLGLAGVYTQYF. The CDR3 DNA is TGTGCCAGCACCCTAGGACTAGCGGGGGTTTATACGCAGTATTTT.

In this sample, this clonotype turned up a few times. The rearrangement links TRBV5-1 to TRBJ2-1; either TRBD1 or TRBD2 may supply D (5 bases each). Trimming took off 0 bases at V and 2 bases at J, with 18 bases between the two ends. This CDR3 is built from 18 residues. Germline V gives CDR1 SGHRS, CDR2 YFSETQ. The CDR3 region has the DNA TGCGCCAGCAGCTTGGCCGGGGCTATCAGACCACCCTACAATGAGCAGTTCTTC. It codes for CASSLAGAIRPPYNEQFF.

The rearrangement links TRBV6-6 to TRBJ2-5, with a weak D call TRBD2 (5 bases). The J call may be in error: the DNA end matches TRBJ2-7 better. The V gene's germline CDR1 is MNHNY and CDR2 SVGAGI (reference sequence). CDR3 length equals 15 residues. The CDR3 nucleotides are TGTGCCAGCAGTACACAGATCCAGGCGGGCCGCGAGCAGTACTTC. This sequence encodes CASSTQIQAGREQYF.

This clonotype was detected ten times or more. The J gene is TRBJ2-5, the V gene TRBV10-3; D is undetermined. Germline lookup yields CDR1 ENHRY and CDR2 SYGVKD. V shed 3 bases and J shed 5 bases, with 13 bases lying between them. The CDR3 totals 14 residues. The chain's CDR3 is CAISDQSREETQYF. CDR3 nucleotides: TGTGCCATCAGTGATCAGTCACGCGAGGAGACCCAGTACTTC.

The V and J genes are TRBV20-1 and TRBJ1-1; 9 bases agree with TRBD1. From germline, CDR1 is DFQATT and CDR2 SNEGSKA (reference sequence). Trimming removed 5 bases from V and 4 bases from J; junction bases left unmatched: 5. The CDR3 length is 13 residues. The DNA of the CDR3 is TGCAGTGCTGCGACAGGGGGGAGCACTGAAGCTTTCTTT. Its translation is CSAATGGSTEAFF.

This clonotype has only a few counts. The chain is built from TRBV2 and TRBJ2-3, with 8 bases lining up with TRBD2. J lost 0 bases, V lost 4 bases, and 3 bases had no gene match. The CDR3 is 15 amino acids. Germline V gives CDR1 SNHLY, CDR2 FYNNEI. CDR3: CASSGSGESTDTQYF. The CDR3 nucleotides read TGTGCCAGCAGTGGTAGCGGGGAAAGCACAGATACGCAGTATTTT.

The chain couples TRBV29-1 to TRBJ2-3; D might be TRBD1 (6 bases). The V gene lost 4 bases and the J gene lost 0 bases, with 11 bases spanning the gap. Per the germline V gene, CDR1 is SQVTM and CDR2 is ANQGSEA. The CDR3 is 14 residues long. The CDR3 sequence: CSVGSGESTDTQYF. Here the CDR3 DNA reads TGCAGCGTTGGGTCAGGGGAAAGCACAGATACGCAGTATTTT.

This rearrangement joins TRBV11-2 to TRBJ2-5; tentatively, D is TRBD2 (5 bases). The DNA end lines up better with TRBJ2-7; the J call may be wrong. The germline V gene encodes CDR1 SGHAT and CDR2 FQNNGV. The CDR3 extends over 13 amino acids. CDR3 amino acids: CASSSEVNYEQYF. Here the CDR3 DNA reads TGTGCCAGCAGCTCGGAGGTAAACTACGAGCAGTACTTC.

CDR3 sequence: CASSDRGPGINEQFF. The CDR3 bases are TGTGCCAGCAGTGATCGGGGTCCTGGGATCAATGAGCAGTTCTTC. The genes are TRBV2 and TRBJ2-1; perhaps TRBD2 as D (5 bases). Germline V gives CDR1 SNHLY, CDR2 FYNNEI. V was pared by 3 bases and J by 6 bases, with 15 bases between. This CDR3 contains 15 residues.

This clonotype was counted between two and nine times. The chain links TRBV5-1 to TRBJ2-3; perhaps TRBD1 as D (6 bases). Germline CDR1 is SGHRS and CDR2 is YFSETQ. Trimming removed 4 bases at V and 3 bases at J, with 15 bases between. The CDR3 has 15 amino acids. CDR3 amino acids: CASSPRGMGTDTQYF. The CDR3 bases are TGCGCCAGCAGCCCGAGGGGGATGGGGACAGATACGCAGTATTTT.

The CDR3 bases are TGTGCCACCAGTGATTTTGAGGGAAGCTCCTACAATGAGCAGTACTTC. This encodes CATSDFEGSSYNEQYF. The rearrangement links TRBV24-1 to TRBJ2-1; D perhaps matches TRBD2 (5 bases). The tail of the sequence fits TRBJ2-7 better, so the J call may be wrong. Germline V gives CDR1 KGHDR, CDR2 SFDVKD. The CDR3 sequence is 16 residues long.

A few counts support this clonotype. This CDR3 reads CASSALGPANSPLHF. CDR3 nucleotide sequence: TGTGCCAGCAGCGCTTTGGGACCCGCTAATTCACCCCTCCACTTT. The chain links TRBV12-3 or TRBV12-4 to TRBJ1-6; maybe TRBD1 (5 bases). This CDR3 comprises 15 residues. The V end was cut by 6 bases, the J end by 6 bases, with 15 bases between.

This clonotype showed up just a few times. The rearrangement links TRBV4-1 to TRBJ1-5; tentatively, D is TRBD1 (5 bases). Germline V gene lookup returns CDR1 MGHRA and CDR2 YSYEKL. V lost 8 bases and J lost 0, with 17 bases in between. This CDR3 contains 16 residues. CDR3 region: CASRGTPRDSNQPQHF. The CDR3 DNA reads as TGCGCCAGCCGCGGGACTCCCAGGGATAGCAATCAGCCCCAGCATTTT.

This clonotype was counted only a few times. CDR3 DNA: TGTGCCACCAGCAGAGTTCCGGGACATGACTCCTACGAGCAGTACTTC. Encoded protein: CATSRVPGHDSYEQYF. The J gene is TRBJ2-7, the V gene TRBV15, with a tentative D call TRBD1 (6 bases). The V gene lost 1 base and the J gene lost 0 bases, with 13 bases spanning the gap. This CDR3 spans 16 amino acids. The germline V gene has CDR1 LNHNV and CDR2 YYDKDF (reference sequence).

Details on this clonotype: The germline gene is not matched at one end of the junction; a read error may be the cause. The V gene is TRBV6-5, the J gene TRBJ2-5; 9 bases agree with TRBD1. This CDR3 is built from 15 residues. Germline V gives CDR1 MNHEY, CDR2 SVGAGI. The CDR3 here is CACSYDRGKQETQYF. In DNA form, the CDR3 reads TGTGCCTGCAGTTACGACAGGGGGAAACAAGAGACCCAGTACTTC.